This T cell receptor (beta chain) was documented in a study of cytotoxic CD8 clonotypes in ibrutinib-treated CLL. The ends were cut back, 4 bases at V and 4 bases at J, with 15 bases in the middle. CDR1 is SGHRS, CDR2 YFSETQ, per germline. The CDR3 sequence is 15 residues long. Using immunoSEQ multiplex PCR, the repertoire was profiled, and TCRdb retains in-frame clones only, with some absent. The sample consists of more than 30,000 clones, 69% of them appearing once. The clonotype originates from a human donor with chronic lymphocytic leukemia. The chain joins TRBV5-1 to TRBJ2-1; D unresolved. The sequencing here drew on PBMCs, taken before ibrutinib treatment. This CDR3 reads CASSPGLMMYNEQFF. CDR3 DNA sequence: TGCGCCAGCAGCCCCGGGCTGATGATGTACAATGAGCAGTTCTTC. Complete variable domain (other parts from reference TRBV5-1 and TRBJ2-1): KAGVTQTPRYLIKTRGQQVTLSCSPISGHRSVSWYQQTPGQGLQFLFEYFSETQRNKGNFPGRFSGRQFSNSRSEMNVSTLELGDSALYLCASSPGLMMYNEQFFGPGTRLTVL.